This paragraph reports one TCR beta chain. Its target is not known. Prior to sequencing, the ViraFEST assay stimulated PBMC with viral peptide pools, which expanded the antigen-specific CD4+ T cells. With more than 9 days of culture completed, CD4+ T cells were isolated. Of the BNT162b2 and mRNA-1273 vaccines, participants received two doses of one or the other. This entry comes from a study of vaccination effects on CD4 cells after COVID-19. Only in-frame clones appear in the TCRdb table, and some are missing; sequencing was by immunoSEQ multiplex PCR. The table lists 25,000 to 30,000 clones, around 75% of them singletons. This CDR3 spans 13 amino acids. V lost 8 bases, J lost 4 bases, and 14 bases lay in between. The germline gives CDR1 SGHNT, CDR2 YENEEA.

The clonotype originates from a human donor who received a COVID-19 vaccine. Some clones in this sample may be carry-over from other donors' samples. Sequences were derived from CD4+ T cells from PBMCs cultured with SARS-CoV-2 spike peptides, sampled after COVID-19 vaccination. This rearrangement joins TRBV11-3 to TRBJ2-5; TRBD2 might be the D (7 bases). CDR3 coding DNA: TGTGCCAGCGGCAAGGGGGGGCGAGAGACCCAGTACTTC. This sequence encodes CASGKGGRETQYF.